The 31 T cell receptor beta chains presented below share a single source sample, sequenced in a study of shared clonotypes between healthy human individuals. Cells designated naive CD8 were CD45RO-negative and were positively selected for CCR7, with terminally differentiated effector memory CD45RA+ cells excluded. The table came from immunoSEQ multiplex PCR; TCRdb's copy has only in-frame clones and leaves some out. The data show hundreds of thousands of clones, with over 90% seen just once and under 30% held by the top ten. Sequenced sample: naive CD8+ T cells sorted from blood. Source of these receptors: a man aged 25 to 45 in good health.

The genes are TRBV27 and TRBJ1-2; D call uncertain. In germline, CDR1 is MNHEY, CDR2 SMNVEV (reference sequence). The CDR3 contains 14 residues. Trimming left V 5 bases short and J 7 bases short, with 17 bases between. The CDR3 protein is CASSLQVSSVGYTF. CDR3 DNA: TGTGCCAGCAGTCTGCAAGTGAGTTCGGTTGGCTACACCTTC.

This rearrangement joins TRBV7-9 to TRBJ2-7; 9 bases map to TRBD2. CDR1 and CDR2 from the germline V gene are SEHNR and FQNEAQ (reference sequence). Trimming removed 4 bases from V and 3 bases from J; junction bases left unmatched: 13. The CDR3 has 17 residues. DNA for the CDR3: TGTGCCAGCAGCTGGACTAGCGCTCCAGAGGGGGGCTACGAGCAGTACTTC. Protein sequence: CASSWTSAPEGGYEQYF.

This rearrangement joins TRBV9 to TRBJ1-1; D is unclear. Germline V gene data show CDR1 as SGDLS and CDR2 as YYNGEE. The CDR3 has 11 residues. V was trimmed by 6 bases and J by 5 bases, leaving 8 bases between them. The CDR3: CASMSGTEAFF. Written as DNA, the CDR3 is TGTGCCAGCATGTCGGGGACTGAAGCTTTCTTT.

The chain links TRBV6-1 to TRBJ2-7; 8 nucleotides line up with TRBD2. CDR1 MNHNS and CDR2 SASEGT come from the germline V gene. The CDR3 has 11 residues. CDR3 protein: CTVRLAREQYF. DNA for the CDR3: TGTACAGTGAGACTAGCGAGGGAGCAGTACTTC.

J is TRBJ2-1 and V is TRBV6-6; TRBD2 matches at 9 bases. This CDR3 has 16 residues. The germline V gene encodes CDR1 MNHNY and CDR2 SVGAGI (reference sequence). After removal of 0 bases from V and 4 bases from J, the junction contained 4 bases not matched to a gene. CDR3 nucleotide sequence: TGTGCCAGCAGTTACTCGCGGGAGGGCTCGTACAATGAGCAGTTCTTC. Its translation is CASSYSREGSYNEQFF.

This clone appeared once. DNA for the CDR3: TGCGCCAGCAGTGAGTCGGGGGGACCAGATACGCAGTATTTT. This codes for CASSESGGPDTQYF. The V gene is TRBV10-2, the J gene TRBJ2-3, with D tentatively TRBD2 (6 bases). There are 14 residues in the CDR3. V was clipped by 0 bases and J by 4 bases, with 8 bases between them. Germline V gene lookup returns CDR1 WSHSY and CDR2 SAAADI.

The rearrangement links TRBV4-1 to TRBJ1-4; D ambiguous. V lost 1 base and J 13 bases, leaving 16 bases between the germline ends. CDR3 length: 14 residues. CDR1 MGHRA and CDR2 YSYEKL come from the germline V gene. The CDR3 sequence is CASSQVGQIGILFF. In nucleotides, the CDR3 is TGCGCCAGCAGCCAAGTGGGCCAGATAGGGATACTGTTTTTT.

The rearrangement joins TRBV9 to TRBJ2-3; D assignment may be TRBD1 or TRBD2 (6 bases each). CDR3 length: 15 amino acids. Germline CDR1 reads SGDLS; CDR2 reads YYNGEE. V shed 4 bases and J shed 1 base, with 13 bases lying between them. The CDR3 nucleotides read TGTGCCAGCAGCTTGGAGGGGGAGGGCACAGATACGCAGTATTTT. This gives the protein CASSLEGEGTDTQYF.

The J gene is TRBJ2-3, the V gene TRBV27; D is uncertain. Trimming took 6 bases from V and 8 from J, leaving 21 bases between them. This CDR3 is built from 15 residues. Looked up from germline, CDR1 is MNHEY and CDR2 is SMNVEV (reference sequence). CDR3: CASSIILTSLGTQYF. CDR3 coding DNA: TGTGCCAGCAGCATCATCTTAACTTCACTGGGTACGCAGTATTTT.

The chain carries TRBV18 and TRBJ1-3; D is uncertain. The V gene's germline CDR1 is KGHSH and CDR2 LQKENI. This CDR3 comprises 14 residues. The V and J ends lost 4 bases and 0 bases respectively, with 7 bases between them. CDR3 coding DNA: TGTGCCAGCTCACTTTACTACTCTGGAAACACCATATATTTT. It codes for CASSLYYSGNTIYF.

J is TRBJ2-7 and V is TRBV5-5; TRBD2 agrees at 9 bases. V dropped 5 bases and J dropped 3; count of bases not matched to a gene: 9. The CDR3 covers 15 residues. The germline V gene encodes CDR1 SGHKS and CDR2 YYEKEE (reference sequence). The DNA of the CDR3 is TGTGCCAGCAGTTATAGCGGGAGAGGTTACTACGAGCAGTACTTC. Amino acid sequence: CASSYSGRGYYEQYF.

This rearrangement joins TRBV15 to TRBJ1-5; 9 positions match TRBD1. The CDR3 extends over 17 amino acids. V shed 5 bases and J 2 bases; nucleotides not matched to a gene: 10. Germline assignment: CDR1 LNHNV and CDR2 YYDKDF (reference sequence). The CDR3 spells CATSEGQGGFGNQPQHF. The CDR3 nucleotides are TGTGCCACCAGCGAGGGACAGGGAGGGTTTGGCAATCAGCCCCAGCATTTT.

In DNA, the CDR3 is TGTGCCAGCTCAACCGGGACTAGCGCCGCTAGCACAGATACGCAGTATTTT. Translated, it gives CASSTGTSAASTDTQYF. The chain is built from TRBV18 and TRBJ2-3, with 10 bases matching TRBD2. The CDR3 is made up of 17 amino acids. With 5 bases clipped from V and 0 bases from J, the junction kept 8 bases outside the gene matches. The V gene's germline CDR1 is KGHSH and CDR2 LQKENI.

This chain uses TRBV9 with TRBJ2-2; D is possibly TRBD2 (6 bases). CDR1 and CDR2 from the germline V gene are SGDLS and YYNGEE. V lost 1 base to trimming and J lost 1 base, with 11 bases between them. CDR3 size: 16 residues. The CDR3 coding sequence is TGTGCCAGCAGCGTAAGTAGGCGGGAGAACACCGGGGAGCTGTTTTTT. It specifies CASSVSRRENTGELFF.

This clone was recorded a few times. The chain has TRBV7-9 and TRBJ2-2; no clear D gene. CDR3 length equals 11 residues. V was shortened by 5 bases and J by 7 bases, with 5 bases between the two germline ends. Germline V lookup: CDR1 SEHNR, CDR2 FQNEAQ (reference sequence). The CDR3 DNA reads TGTGCCAGCAGCCGAATCGGGGAGCTGTTTTTT. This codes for CASSRIGELFF.

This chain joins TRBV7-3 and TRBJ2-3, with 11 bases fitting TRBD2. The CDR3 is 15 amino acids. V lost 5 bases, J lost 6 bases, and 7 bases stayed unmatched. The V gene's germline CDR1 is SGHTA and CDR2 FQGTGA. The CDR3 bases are TGTGCCAGCAGCCCCGGGACTAGCGGAGGGGATACGCAGTATTTT. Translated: CASSPGTSGGDTQYF.

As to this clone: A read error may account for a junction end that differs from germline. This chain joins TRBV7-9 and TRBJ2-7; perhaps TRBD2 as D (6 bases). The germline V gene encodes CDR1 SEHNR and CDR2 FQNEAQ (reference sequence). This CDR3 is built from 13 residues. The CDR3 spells CATSGRESYEQYF. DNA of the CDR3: TGTGCCACCAGCGGACGGGAGTCCTACGAGCAGTACTTC.

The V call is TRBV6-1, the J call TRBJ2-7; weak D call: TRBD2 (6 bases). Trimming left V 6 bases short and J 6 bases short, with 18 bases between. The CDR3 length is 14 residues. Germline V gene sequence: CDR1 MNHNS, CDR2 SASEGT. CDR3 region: CASRDHGGWGEQYF. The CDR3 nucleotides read TGTGCCAGCAGAGACCATGGGGGGTGGGGCGAGCAGTACTTC.

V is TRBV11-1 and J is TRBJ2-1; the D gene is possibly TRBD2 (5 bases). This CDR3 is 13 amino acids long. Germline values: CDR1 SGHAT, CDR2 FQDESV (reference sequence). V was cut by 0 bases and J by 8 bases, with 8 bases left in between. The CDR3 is CASSLAGADEQFF. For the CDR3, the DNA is TGTGCCAGCAGCTTAGCGGGAGCCGATGAGCAGTTCTTC.

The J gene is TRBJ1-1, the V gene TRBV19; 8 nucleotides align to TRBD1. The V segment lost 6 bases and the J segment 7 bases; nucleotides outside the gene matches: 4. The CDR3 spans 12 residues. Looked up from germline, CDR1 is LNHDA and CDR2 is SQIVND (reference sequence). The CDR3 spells CASSGQGIEAFF. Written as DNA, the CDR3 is TGTGCCAGTAGCGGACAGGGCATTGAAGCTTTCTTT.

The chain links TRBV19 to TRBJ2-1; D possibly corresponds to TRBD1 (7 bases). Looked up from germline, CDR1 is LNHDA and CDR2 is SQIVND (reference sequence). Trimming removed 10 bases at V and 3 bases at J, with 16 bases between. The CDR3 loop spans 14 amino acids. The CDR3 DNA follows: TGTGCCACCACCCTCCAGGGGGGCTACAATGAGCAGTTCTTC. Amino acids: CATTLQGGYNEQFF. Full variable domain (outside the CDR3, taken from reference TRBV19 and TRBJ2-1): DGGITQSPKYLFRKEGQNVTLSCEQNLNHDAMYWYRQDPGQGLRLIYYSQIVNDFQKGDIAEGYSVSREKKESFPLTVTSAQKNPTAFYLCATTLQGGYNEQFFGPGTRLTVL.

For the CDR3, the DNA is TGTGCCAGCAGTTTATCTGGGGGACATGAGCAGTTCTTC. Protein product: CASSLSGGHEQFF. V is TRBV27 and J is TRBJ2-1; D is perhaps TRBD1 or TRBD2 (5 bases each). CDR3 length: 13 residues. V lost 0 bases and J 8 bases, leaving 8 bases between the germline ends. Germline lookup yields CDR1 MNHEY and CDR2 SMNVEV (reference sequence).

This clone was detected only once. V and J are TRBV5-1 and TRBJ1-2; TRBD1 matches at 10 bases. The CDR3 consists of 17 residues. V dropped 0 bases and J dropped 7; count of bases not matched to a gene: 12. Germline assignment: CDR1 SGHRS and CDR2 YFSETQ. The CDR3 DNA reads TGCGCCAGCAGCTTGGACCCCGGGACAGGGGAATATATTGGCTACACCTTC. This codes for CASSLDPGTGEYIGYTF.

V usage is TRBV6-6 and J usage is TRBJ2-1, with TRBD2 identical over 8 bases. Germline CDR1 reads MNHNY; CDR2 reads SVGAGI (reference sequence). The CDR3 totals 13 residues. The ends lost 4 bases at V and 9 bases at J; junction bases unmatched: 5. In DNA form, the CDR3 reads TGTGCCAGCAGTTGGACTAGCCAAGGTGAGCAGTTCTTC. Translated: CASSWTSQGEQFF.

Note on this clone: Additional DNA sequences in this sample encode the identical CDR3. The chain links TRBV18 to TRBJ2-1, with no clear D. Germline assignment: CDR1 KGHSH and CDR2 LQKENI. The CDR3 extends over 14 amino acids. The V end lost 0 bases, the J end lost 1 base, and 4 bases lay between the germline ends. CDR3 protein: CASSPPTSYNEQFF. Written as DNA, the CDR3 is TGTGCCAGCTCACCACCAACTTCCTACAATGAGCAGTTCTTC.

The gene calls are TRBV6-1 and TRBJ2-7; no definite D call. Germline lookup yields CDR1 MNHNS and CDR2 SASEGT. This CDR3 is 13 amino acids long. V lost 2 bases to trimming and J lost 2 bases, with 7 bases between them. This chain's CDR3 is CASSEPETYEQYF. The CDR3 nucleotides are TGTGCCAGCAGTGAACCAGAAACCTACGAGCAGTACTTC.

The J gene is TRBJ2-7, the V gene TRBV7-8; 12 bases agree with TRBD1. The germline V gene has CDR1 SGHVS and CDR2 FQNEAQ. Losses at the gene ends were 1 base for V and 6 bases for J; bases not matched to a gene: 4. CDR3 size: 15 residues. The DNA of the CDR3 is TGTGCCAGCAGCTTAGAAGGGACAGGGGGCGCCGAGCAGTACTTC. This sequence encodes CASSLEGTGGAEQYF.

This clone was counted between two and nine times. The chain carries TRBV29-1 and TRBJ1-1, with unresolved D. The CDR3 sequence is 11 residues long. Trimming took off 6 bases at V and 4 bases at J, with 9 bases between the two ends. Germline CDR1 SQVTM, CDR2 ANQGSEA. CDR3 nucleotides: TGCAGCGTAACCCCGGGCACTGAAGCTTTCTTT. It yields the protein CSVTPGTEAFF.

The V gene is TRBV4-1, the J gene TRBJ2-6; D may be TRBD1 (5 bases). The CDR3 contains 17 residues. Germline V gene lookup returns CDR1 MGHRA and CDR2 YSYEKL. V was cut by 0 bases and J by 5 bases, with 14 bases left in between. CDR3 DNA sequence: TGCGCCAGCAGCCAAGAAGGGGCGCCGCTCAGGGCCAACGTCCTGACTTTC. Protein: CASSQEGAPLRANVLTF.

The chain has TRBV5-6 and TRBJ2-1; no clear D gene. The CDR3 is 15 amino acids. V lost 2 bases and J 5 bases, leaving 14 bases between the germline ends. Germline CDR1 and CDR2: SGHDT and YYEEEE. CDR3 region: CASSFRLAGDNEQFF. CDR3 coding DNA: TGTGCCAGCAGCTTTAGGTTGGCAGGCGACAATGAGCAGTTCTTC. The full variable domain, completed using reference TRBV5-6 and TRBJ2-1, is DAGVTQSPTHLIKTRGQQVTLRCSPKSGHDTVSWYQQALGQGPQFIFQYYEEEERQRGNFPDRFSGHQFPNYSSELNVNALLLGDSALYLCASSFRLAGDNEQFFGPGTRLTVL.

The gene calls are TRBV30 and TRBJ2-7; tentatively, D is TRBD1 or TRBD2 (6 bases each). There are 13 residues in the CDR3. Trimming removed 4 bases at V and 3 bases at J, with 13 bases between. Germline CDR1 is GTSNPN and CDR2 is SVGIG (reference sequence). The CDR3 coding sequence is TGTGCCTGGAATGTAGGGGGAGGCTACGAGCAGTACTTC. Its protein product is CAWNVGGGYEQYF.